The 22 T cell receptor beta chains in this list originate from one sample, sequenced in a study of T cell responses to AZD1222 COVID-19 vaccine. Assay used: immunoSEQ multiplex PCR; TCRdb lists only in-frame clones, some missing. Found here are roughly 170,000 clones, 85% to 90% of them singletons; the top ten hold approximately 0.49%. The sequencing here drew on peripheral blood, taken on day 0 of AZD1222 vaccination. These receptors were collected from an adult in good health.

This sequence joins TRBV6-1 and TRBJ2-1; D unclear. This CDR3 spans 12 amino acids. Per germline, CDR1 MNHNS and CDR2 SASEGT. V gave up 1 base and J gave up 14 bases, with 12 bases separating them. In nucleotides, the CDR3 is TGTGCCAGCAGTGAAGATAGGGCACGGGAGTTCTTC. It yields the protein CASSEDRAREFF.

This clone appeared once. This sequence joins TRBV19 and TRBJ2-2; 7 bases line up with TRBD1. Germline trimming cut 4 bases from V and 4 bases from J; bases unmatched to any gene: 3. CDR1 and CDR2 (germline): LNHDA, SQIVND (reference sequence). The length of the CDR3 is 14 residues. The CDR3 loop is CASSNHRGTGELFF. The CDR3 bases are TGTGCCAGTAGTAATCACAGGGGCACCGGGGAGCTGTTTTTT.

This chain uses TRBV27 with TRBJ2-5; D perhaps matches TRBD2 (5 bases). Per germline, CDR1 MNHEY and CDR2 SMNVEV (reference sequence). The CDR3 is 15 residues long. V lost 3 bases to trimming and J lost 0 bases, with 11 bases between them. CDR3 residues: CASSFVATHQETQYF. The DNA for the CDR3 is TGTGCCAGCAGTTTCGTAGCGACTCACCAAGAGACCCAGTACTTC.

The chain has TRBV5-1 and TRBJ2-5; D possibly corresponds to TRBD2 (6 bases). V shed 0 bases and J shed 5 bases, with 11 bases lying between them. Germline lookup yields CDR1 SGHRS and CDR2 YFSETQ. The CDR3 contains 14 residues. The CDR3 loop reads CASSLGAGRETQYF. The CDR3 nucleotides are TGCGCCAGCAGCTTGGGGGCAGGGAGGGAGACCCAGTACTTC.

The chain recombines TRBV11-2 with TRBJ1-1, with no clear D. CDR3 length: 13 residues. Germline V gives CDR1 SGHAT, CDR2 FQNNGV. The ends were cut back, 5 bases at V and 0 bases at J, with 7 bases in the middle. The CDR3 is CASSMTVNTEAFF. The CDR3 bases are TGTGCCAGCAGCATGACCGTGAACACTGAAGCTTTCTTT.

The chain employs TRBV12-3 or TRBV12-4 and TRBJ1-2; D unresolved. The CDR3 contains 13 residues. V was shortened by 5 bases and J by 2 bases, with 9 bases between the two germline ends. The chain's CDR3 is CASSRPANYGYTF. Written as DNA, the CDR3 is TGTGCCAGCAGTCGGCCAGCCAACTATGGCTACACCTTC.

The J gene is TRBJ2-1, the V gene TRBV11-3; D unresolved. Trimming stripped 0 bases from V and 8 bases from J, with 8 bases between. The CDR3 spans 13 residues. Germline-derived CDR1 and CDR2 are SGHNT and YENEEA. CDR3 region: CASSLDSPYEQFF. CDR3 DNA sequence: TGTGCCAGCAGCTTAGATTCCCCATATGAGCAGTTCTTC.

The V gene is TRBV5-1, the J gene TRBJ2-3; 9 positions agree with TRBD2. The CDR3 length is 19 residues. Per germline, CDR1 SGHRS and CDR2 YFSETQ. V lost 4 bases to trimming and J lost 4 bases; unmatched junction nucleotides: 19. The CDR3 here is CASSPNGGPRREGPDTQYF. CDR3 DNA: TGCGCCAGCAGCCCAAATGGGGGTCCGAGGCGGGAGGGCCCAGATACGCAGTATTTT.

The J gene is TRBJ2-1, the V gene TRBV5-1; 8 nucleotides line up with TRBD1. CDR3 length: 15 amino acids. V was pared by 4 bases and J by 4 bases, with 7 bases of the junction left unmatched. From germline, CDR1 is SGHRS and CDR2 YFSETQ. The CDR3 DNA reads TGCGCCAGCAGCCAAGGACAGGGAAGGTACAATGAGCAGTTCTTC. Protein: CASSQGQGRYNEQFF.

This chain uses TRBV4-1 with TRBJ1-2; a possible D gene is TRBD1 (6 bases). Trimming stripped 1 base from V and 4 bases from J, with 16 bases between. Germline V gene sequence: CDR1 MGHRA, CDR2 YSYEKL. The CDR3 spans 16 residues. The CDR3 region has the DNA TGCGCCAGCAGCCAAGGGTCAGGGGTAATTGGCTATGGCTACACCTTC. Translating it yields CASSQGSGVIGYGYTF.

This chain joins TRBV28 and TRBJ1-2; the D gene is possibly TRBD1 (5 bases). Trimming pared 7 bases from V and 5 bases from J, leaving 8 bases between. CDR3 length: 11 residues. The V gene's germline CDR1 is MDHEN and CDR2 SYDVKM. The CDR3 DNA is TGTGCCAGCACGACAGCGTATGGCTACACCTTC. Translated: CASTTAYGYTF.

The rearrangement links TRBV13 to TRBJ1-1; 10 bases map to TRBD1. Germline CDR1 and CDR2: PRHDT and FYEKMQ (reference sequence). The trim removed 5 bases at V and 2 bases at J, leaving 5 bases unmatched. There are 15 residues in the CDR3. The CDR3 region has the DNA TGTGCCAGCAGCCCCGCGACAGGGGGCAACACTGAAGCTTTCTTT. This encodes CASSPATGGNTEAFF.

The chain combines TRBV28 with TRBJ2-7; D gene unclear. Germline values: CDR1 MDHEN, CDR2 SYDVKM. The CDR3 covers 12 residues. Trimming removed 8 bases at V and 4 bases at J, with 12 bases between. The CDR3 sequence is CASATSTYEQYF. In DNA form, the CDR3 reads TGTGCCAGCGCCACCTCTACGTACGAGCAGTACTTC.

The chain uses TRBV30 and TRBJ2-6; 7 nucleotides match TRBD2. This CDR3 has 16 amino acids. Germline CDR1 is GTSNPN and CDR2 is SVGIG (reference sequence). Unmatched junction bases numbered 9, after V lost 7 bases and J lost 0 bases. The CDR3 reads CASFRDYSSGANVLTF. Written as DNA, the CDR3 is TGTGCCTCATTCCGGGACTATAGCTCTGGGGCCAACGTCCTGACTTTC.

The CDR3 loop is CASSQFNEKLFF. CDR3 bases: TGTGCCAGTAGTCAGTTTAATGAAAAACTGTTTTTT. This chain connects TRBV19 to TRBJ1-4; D is unresolved. V was trimmed by 5 bases and J by 4 bases, leaving 5 bases between them. The CDR3 has 12 residues. Germline loops: CDR1 LNHDA, CDR2 SQIVND (reference sequence).

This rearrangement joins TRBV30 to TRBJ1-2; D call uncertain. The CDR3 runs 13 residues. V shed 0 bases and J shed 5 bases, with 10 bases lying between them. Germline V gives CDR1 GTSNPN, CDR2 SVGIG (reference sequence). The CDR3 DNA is TGTGCCTGGAGTGTGGCAGGATTGTATGGCTACACCTTC. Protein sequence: CAWSVAGLYGYTF.

The DNA for the CDR3 is TGCGCCAGCAGCGAGGACAGGACCGGGGAGCTGTTTTTT. Translation: CASSEDRTGELFF. The chain is built from TRBV4-1 and TRBJ2-2; 7 nucleotides match TRBD1. The CDR3 is 13 residues long. The ends lost 5 bases at V and 5 bases at J; junction bases unmatched: 2. The germline gives CDR1 MGHRA, CDR2 YSYEKL.

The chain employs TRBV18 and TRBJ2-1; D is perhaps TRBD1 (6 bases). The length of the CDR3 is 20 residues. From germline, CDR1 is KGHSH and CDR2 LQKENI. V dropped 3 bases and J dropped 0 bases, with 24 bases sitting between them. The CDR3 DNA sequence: TGTGCCAGCTCACCGCTTCCGGGACAAGGGGTTGAGAGCTCCTACAATGAGCAGTTCTTC. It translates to CASSPLPGQGVESSYNEQFF.

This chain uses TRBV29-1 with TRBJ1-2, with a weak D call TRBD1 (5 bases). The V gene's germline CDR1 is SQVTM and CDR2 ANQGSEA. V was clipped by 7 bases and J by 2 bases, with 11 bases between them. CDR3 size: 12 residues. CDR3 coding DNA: TGCAGCGCCCCGGGGGGGAACTATGGCTACACCTTC. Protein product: CSAPGGNYGYTF.

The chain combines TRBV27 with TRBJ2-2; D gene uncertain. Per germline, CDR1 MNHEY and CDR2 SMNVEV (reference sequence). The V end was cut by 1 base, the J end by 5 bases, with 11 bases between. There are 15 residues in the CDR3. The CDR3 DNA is TGTGCCAGCAGTTTATTGTGGGGAACGACCGGGGAGCTGTTTTTT. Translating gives CASSLLWGTTGELFF.

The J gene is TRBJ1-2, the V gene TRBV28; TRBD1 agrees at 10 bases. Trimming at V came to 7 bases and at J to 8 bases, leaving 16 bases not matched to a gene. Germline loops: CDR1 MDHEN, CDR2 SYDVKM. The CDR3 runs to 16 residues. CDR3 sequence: CASNPPGTGVFGGYTF. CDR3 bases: TGTGCCAGCAATCCGCCCGGGACAGGGGTATTTGGAGGCTACACCTTC.

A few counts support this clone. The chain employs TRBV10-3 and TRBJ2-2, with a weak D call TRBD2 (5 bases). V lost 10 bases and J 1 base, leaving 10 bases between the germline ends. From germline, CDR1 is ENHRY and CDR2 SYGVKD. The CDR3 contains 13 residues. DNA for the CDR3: TGTGCCACCGGAAGCGGGAACACCGGGGAGCTGTTTTTT. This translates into CATGSGNTGELFF.